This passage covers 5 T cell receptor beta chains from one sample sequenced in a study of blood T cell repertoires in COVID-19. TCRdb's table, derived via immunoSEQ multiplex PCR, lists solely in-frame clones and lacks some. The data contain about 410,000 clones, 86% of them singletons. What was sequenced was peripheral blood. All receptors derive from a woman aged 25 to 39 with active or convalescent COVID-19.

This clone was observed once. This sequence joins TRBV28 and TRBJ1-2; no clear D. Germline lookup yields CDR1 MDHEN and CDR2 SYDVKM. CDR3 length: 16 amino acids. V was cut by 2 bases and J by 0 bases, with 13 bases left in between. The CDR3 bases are TGTGCCAGCAGTTTAATGCCACAACAAGCTAACTATGGCTACACCTTC. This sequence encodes CASSLMPQQANYGYTF.

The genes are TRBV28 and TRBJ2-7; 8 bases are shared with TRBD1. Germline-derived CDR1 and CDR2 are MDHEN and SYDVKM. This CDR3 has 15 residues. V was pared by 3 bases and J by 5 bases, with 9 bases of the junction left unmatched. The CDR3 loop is CASSLADRELDEQYF. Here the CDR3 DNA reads TGTGCCAGCAGTTTGGCGGACAGGGAATTGGACGAGCAGTACTTC.

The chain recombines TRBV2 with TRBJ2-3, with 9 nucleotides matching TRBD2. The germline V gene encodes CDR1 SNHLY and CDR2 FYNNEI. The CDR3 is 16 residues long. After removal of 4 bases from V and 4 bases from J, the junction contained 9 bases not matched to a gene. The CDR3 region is CASSVYGGGASDTQYF. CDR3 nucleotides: TGTGCCAGCAGTGTCTACGGCGGGGGGGCCTCAGATACGCAGTATTTT.

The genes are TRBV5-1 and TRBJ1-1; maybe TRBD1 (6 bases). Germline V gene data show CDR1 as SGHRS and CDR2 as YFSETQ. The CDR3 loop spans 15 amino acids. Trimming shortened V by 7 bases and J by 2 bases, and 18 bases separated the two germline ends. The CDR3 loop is CASGRAGEGNTEAFF. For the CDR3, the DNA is TGCGCCAGCGGCCGGGCAGGGGAAGGAAACACTGAAGCTTTCTTT.

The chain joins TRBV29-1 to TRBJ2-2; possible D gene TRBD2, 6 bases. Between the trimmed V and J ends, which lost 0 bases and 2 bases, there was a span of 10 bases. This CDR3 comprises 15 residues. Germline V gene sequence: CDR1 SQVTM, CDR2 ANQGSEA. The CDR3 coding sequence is TGCAGCGTTGAAGACGGCGGGGTTAACACCGGGGAGCTGTTTTTT. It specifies CSVEDGGVNTGELFF.